This T cell receptor (beta chain) emerged from a study of memory CD8 T cells in hepatitis C reinfection. Profiling relied on immunoSEQ multiplex PCR, and the TCRdb table lists in-frame clones only, not all of them. The sample contains some 50,000 clones, 80% to 90% of which appear only once. Points from the study as a whole: Only a few donors prevented definitive conclusions about public clonotypes.

This sample's time point: late/post reinfection, 12 to 24 weeks after detection. No in vitro expansion preceded TCR sequencing of the sorted cells. At all three reinfection time points, viable CD3+ CD8+ CD45RO- cells from a couple of donors served as controls. Comment on this clone: The antigen remains undetermined.

The clonotype comes from a young man with hepatitis C virus infection. The specimen was naive CD8+ T cells sorted from blood.

The CDR3 protein is CASSIVTAQNQPQHF. CDR3 coding DNA: TGTGCCAGTAGTATCGTGACAGCTCAAAATCAGCCCCAGCATTTT. The gene calls are TRBV19 and TRBJ1-5, with D perhaps TRBD1 (5 bases). The CDR3 is 15 residues long. Germline CDR1 is LNHDA and CDR2 is SQIVND (reference sequence). Trimming removed 3 bases from V and 4 bases from J, with 13 bases in between.